A selection of T cell receptor beta chains follows, all from one sample in a study of blood T cells in healthy people across ages. From the 5' RACE reads, TCRdb called clonotypes with MiXCR, one entry per CDR3 protein. In the table there are about 720,000 distinct CDR3 sequences, 22% of which are singletons. The sample taken for sequencing was blood. These receptor sequences come from an older man in good health. The CDR3 runs from the conserved cysteine through the conserved F or W. A D gene is named only where the DNA matches it firmly. A clone size is listed for some rows: how often the clone was seen (once, few, many), or a class if it is expanded.

D gene: TRBD1; clone size: NA; V gene: TRBV12-3/TRBV12-4; J gene: TRBJ1-4; CDR3 protein: CASSPRTGGPLVNEKLFF; CDR3 DNA: TGTGCCAGCAGCCCGAGGACAGGGGGCCCGCTCGTGAATGAAAAACTGTTTTTT
D gene: NA; clone size: NA; V gene: TRBV19; J gene: TRBJ1-5; CDR3 protein: CASRARHLSNQPQHF; CDR3 DNA: TGTGCCAGTAGGGCCCGACACCTTAGCAATCAGCCCCAGCATTTT
D gene: NA; clone size: NA; V gene: TRBV7-2; J gene: TRBJ2-2; CDR3 protein: CASSAHAGRDTGELFF; CDR3 DNA: TGTGCCAGCAGCGCACACGCGGGCAGGGACACCGGGGAGCTGTTTTTT
D gene: TRBD2; clone size: NA; V gene: TRBV7-9; J gene: TRBJ2-1; CDR3 protein: CASSPTTSASSYNEQFF; CDR3 DNA: TGTGCCAGCAGCCCGACAACTAGCGCAAGCTCCTACAATGAGCAGTTCTTC
D gene: NA; clone size: few; V gene: TRBV7-9; J gene: TRBJ1-1; CDR3 protein: CASRDTGNTEAFF; CDR3 DNA: TGTGCCAGCAGGGACACAGGGAACACTGAAGCTTTCTTT
D gene: NA; clone size: many; V gene: TRBV5-1; J gene: TRBJ2-7; CDR3 protein: CASSFRGTLDEQYF; CDR3 DNA: TGCGCCAGCAGCTTCAGGGGGACTCTCGACGAGCAGTACTTC
D gene: NA; clone size: NA; V gene: TRBV25-1; J gene: TRBJ1-4; CDR3 protein: CASSNRGSNEKLFF; CDR3 DNA: TGTGCCAGCAGTAATCGAGGTTCTAATGAAAAACTGTTTTTT
D gene: NA; clone size: many; V gene: TRBV6-2/TRBV6-3; J gene: TRBJ2-1; CDR3 protein: CASSLGMGWDNEQFF; CDR3 DNA: TGTGCCAGCAGCCTGGGGATGGGCTGGGACAATGAGCAGTTCTTC
D gene: TRBD1; clone size: few; V gene: TRBV12-3/TRBV12-4; J gene: TRBJ1-4; CDR3 protein: CAGSNRDRVEKLFF; CDR3 DNA: TGTGCCGGCAGCAACCGGGACAGGGTTGAAAAACTGTTTTTT
D gene: NA; clone size: NA; V gene: TRBV7-9; J gene: TRBJ1-2; CDR3 protein: CASSFGQEGGYTF; CDR3 DNA: TGTGCCAGCAGCTTTGGGCAGGAAGGGGGCTACACCTTC
D gene: NA; clone size: NA; V gene: TRBV6-6; J gene: TRBJ1-5; CDR3 protein: CACNVGGASQPQHF; CDR3 DNA: TGTGCCTGCAATGTGGGGGGGGCATCTCAGCCCCAGCATTTT
D gene: TRBD2; clone size: NA; V gene: TRBV24-1; J gene: TRBJ2-3; CDR3 protein: CATSDPLGGGTDTQYF; CDR3 DNA: TGTGCCACCAGTGACCCCCTCGGGGGGGGTACAGATACGCAGTATTTT
D gene: NA; clone size: NA; V gene: TRBV19; J gene: TRBJ1-2; CDR3 protein: CASSPGGNSNYGYTF; CDR3 DNA: TGTGCCAGTAGCCCCGGGGGGAATTCTAACTATGGCTACACCTTC
D gene: TRBD1; clone size: few; V gene: TRBV7-9; J gene: TRBJ2-1; CDR3 protein: CASSFSRQGQGEQFF; CDR3 DNA: TGTGCCAGCAGCTTTTCGAGACAGGGGCAGGGTGAGCAGTTCTTC
D gene: NA; clone size: NA; V gene: TRBV20-1; J gene: TRBJ2-5; CDR3 protein: CSALRASANEQYF; CDR3 DNA: TGCAGTGCTCTCAGGGCCTCCGCTAATGAGCAGTACTTC
D gene: TRBD1; clone size: NA; V gene: TRBV24-1; J gene: TRBJ1-2; CDR3 protein: CATSDRTGLRRVYGYTF; CDR3 DNA: TGTGCCACCAGTGATCGGACAGGACTGAGGCGGGTCTATGGCTACACCTTC
D gene: TRBD1; clone size: NA; V gene: TRBV19; J gene: TRBJ2-5; CDR3 protein: CASRESGTAQETQYF; CDR3 DNA: TGTGCCAGTAGGGAATCTGGGACAGCACAAGAGACCCAGTACTTC
D gene: TRBD2; clone size: few; V gene: TRBV20-1; J gene: TRBJ2-7; CDR3 protein: CSATPGLAADYEQYF; CDR3 DNA: TGCAGTGCTACCCCGGGACTAGCGGCTGACTACGAGCAGTACTTC
D gene: TRBD1; clone size: NA; V gene: TRBV3-1; J gene: TRBJ1-4; CDR3 protein: CASSQDLTGSGKLFF; CDR3 DNA: TGTGCCAGCAGCCAAGATTTGACAGGGAGTGGAAAACTGTTTTTT
D gene: NA; clone size: NA; V gene: TRBV6-5; J gene: TRBJ1-2; CDR3 protein: CASKSVDGYTF; CDR3 DNA: TGTGCCAGCAAGTCTGTGGATGGCTACACCTTT
D gene: TRBD2; clone size: many; V gene: TRBV4-1; J gene: TRBJ2-5; CDR3 protein: CASSQLGLAGKETQYF; CDR3 DNA: TGCGCCAGCAGCCAGCTGGGACTAGCGGGGAAAGAGACCCAGTACTTC
D gene: NA; clone size: many; V gene: TRBV20-1; J gene: TRBJ1-5; CDR3 protein: CSAGEGYQPQHF; CDR3 DNA: TGCAGTGCGGGAGAGGGGTATCAGCCCCAGCATTTT
D gene: TRBD2; clone size: few; V gene: TRBV11-2; J gene: TRBJ2-3; CDR3 protein: CASSALAGTITDTQYF; CDR3 DNA: TGTGCCAGCAGCGCGCTAGCGGGGACCATCACAGATACGCAGTATTTT
D gene: NA; clone size: NA; V gene: TRBV7-2; J gene: TRBJ2-2; CDR3 protein: CAGSLSRTGELFF; CDR3 DNA: TGTGCCGGCAGCTTAAGCAGAACCGGGGAGCTGTTTTTT
D gene: NA; clone size: NA; V gene: TRBV7-8; J gene: TRBJ1-4; CDR3 protein: CASSLLPGDFEKLFF; CDR3 DNA: TGTGCCAGCAGCTTATTGCCCGGGGATTTCGAAAAACTGTTTTTT
D gene: TRBD2; clone size: few; V gene: TRBV2; J gene: TRBJ2-1; CDR3 protein: CASSDGVAGVSNNEQFF; CDR3 DNA: TGTGCCAGCAGTGATGGGGTAGCGGGAGTTTCGAACAATGAGCAGTTCTTC
D gene: TRBD2; clone size: few; V gene: TRBV5-1; J gene: TRBJ2-3; CDR3 protein: CASSIARTSGPIRTDTQYF; CDR3 DNA: TGCGCCAGCAGCATCGCCCGGACTAGCGGGCCTATACGGACGGATACGCAGTATTTT
D gene: TRBD1; clone size: NA; V gene: TRBV18; J gene: TRBJ2-7; CDR3 protein: CASSPLGGRSYEQYF; CDR3 DNA: TGTGCCAGCTCACCACTAGGGGGCAGATCCTACGAGCAGTACTTC
D gene: NA; clone size: NA; V gene: TRBV10-3; J gene: TRBJ2-1; CDR3 protein: CAISEVGGTHNEQFF; CDR3 DNA: TGTGCCATCAGCGAGGTAGGGGGGACGCACAATGAGCAGTTCTTC
D gene: TRBD1; clone size: few; V gene: TRBV7-7; J gene: TRBJ2-2; CDR3 protein: CASSKQGSNTGELFF; CDR3 DNA: TGTGCCAGCAGCAAACAGGGGTCGAACACCGGGGAGCTGTTTTTT
D gene: NA; clone size: few; V gene: TRBV12-5; J gene: TRBJ1-1; CDR3 protein: CASGHRSGLSNTEAFF; CDR3 DNA: TGTGCTAGTGGGCACCGAAGTGGCCTTTCGAACACTGAAGCTTTCTTT
D gene: NA; clone size: few; V gene: TRBV6-2/TRBV6-3; J gene: TRBJ2-5; CDR3 protein: CASSYGSATETQYF; CDR3 DNA: TGTGCCAGCAGTTATGGCTCAGCCACAGAGACCCAGTACTTC
D gene: NA; clone size: NA; V gene: TRBV7-9; J gene: TRBJ2-2; CDR3 protein: CASSSRGLTNTGELFF; CDR3 DNA: TGTGCCAGCAGCTCCCGAGGGTTAACGAACACCGGGGAGCTGTTTTTT
D gene: NA; clone size: NA; V gene: TRBV21-1; J gene: TRBJ2-7; CDR3 protein: CASSKLTGGTHEQYF; CDR3 DNA: TGTGCCAGCAGCAAGTTAACAGGGGGGACCCACGAGCAGTACTTC
D gene: TRBD2; clone size: NA; V gene: TRBV9; J gene: TRBJ2-1; CDR3 protein: CASSVDPSGHNEQFF; CDR3 DNA: TGTGCCAGCAGCGTAGATCCTAGCGGCCACAATGAGCAGTTCTTC
D gene: TRBD1; clone size: few; V gene: TRBV5-1; J gene: TRBJ2-3; CDR3 protein: CASSSDRVTDTQYF; CDR3 DNA: TGCGCCAGCAGCTCCGACAGGGTGACAGATACGCAGTATTTT
D gene: NA; clone size: NA; V gene: TRBV18; J gene: TRBJ1-3; CDR3 protein: CASSLSIASSGNTIYF; CDR3 DNA: TGTGCCAGCTCACTTTCCATCGCAAGCTCTGGAAACACCATATATTTT
D gene: TRBD2; clone size: NA; V gene: TRBV4-2; J gene: TRBJ2-2; CDR3 protein: CASSQYTSGGTGGLFF; CDR3 DNA: TGTGCCAGCAGCCAGTACACTAGCGGGGGCACCGGGGGGCTGTTTTTT
D gene: NA; clone size: NA; V gene: TRBV5-1; J gene: TRBJ2-7; CDR3 protein: CASSVKGDLGYEQYF; CDR3 DNA: TGCGCCAGCAGCGTGAAGGGAGATTTGGGCTACGAGCAGTACTTC
D gene: NA; clone size: NA; V gene: TRBV29-1; J gene: TRBJ1-2; CDR3 protein: CSVDRQGHGYAF; CDR3 DNA: TGCAGCGTTGATCGGCAGGGTCATGGCTACGCCTTC
D gene: NA; clone size: many; V gene: TRBV7-9; J gene: TRBJ1-2; CDR3 protein: CASRRQDNYGYTF; CDR3 DNA: TGTGCCAGCAGACGACAGGATAACTATGGCTACACCTTC
D gene: TRBD2; clone size: few; V gene: TRBV6-2/TRBV6-3; J gene: TRBJ2-1; CDR3 protein: CATVAGGPLNEQFF; CDR3 DNA: TGTGCCACGGTCGCGGGAGGGCCTTTGAATGAGCAGTTCTTC
D gene: NA; clone size: NA; V gene: TRBV5-1; J gene: TRBJ2-3; CDR3 protein: CASSLDASGTDTQYF; CDR3 DNA: TGCGCCAGCAGCTTGGACGCTAGTGGGACAGATACGCAGTATTTT